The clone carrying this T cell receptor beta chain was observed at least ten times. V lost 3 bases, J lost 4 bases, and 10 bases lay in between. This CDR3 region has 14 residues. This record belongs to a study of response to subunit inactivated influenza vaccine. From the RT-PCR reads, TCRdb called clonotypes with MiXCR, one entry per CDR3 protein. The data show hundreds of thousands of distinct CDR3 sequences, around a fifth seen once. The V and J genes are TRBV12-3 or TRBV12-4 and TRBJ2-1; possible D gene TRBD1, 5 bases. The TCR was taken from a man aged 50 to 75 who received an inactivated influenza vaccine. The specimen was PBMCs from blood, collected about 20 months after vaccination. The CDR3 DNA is TGTGCCAGCAGTTTGGCAGGGCGGTACAATGAGCAGTTCTTC. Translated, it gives CASSLAGRYNEQFF.